The rows below give T cell receptor beta chains drawn from one sample of a study of identical twins. TCRdb re-derived calls from the 5' RACE reads in MiXCR, one entry per CDR3 protein. The table shows hundreds of thousands of distinct CDR3 sequences, with 8.5% to 9% occurring only once. A further study also used this sample, focusing on yellow fever vaccine responses in identical twins.

The sample consisted of PBMCs. These receptor sequences come from a young woman in good health. CDR3s include the opening cysteine and the closing phenylalanine or tryptophan. D genes are given only for firm matches.

-	TRBV29-1	CSGSRGPGYEQYF
-	TRBV28	CASSLPRPVTEAFF
-	TRBV9	CASSAPLDLDTQYF
TRBD2	TRBV29-1	CSIWDPGGVGRYYEQYF
-	TRBV7-2	CANKPNGGLSYNEQFF
-	TRBV5-1	CASSLGVSGELFF
-	TRBV7-2	CASRPRSQANTGELFF
-	TRBV6-2/TRBV6-3	CASGGRAYEQYF
TRBD2	TRBV30	CAWKKRGSSGANVLTF
TRBD2	TRBV7-8	CASSLGAGATDTQYF
-	TRBV15	CATSSPIRESKETQYF
TRBD1	TRBV6-2/TRBV6-3	CASSSPDRGYPGELFF
-	TRBV14	CASSQDWDGPTLQETQYF
TRBD1	TRBV5-1	CASSGGTGNTEAFF
-	TRBV6-4	CASSDSGRGDTDTQYF
TRBD1	TRBV30	CAWSVGRGPPSTGELFF
-	TRBV6-6	CASSYRGADTQYF
-	TRBV7-9	CASSRPAAAYEQYF
-	TRBV6-5	CASSYGPDYEQYF
-	TRBV6-5	CASSYARNTGELFF
TRBD1	TRBV3-1	CASSRTRGQHNSPLHF
TRBD1	TRBV5-5	CASSFPRGLTDTQYF
-	TRBV13	CATRYSGVSYEQYF
TRBD2	TRBV7-9	CASSSEGLAGDKFF